The 14 T cell receptor beta chains below were found in one sample sequenced in a study of T-cell memory formation after mild COVID-19. Each CDR3 protein gets one entry after TCRdb re-called the 5' RACE reads with MiXCR. The repertoire has 65,000 to 100,000 distinct CDR3 sequences, over 10% of them found once; the top ten carry less than 45%. The sample taken for sequencing was PBMCs or a T cell subset sorted from them (not recorded which). These receptors originate from a man aged 18 to 29 who had mild COVID-19 (a few samples of this study predate the infection). Cell type and time point are not known.

This clonotype has a handful of counts. V is TRBV5-1 and J is TRBJ2-3; TRBD2 matches at 7 bases. Germline V gene sequence: CDR1 SGHRS, CDR2 YFSETQ. This CDR3 contains 15 residues. V lost 4 bases, J lost 2 bases, and 7 bases stayed unmatched. The DNA for the CDR3 is TGCGCCAGCAGCGGACGGGGGGTTACCACAGATACGCAGTATTTT. Amino acid sequence: CASSGRGVTTDTQYF.

V usage is TRBV27 and J usage is TRBJ2-3; D gene unclear. V lost 5 bases and J 1 base, leaving 13 bases between the germline ends. CDR1 is MNHEY, CDR2 SMNVEV, per germline (reference sequence). The CDR3 has 15 residues. The CDR3 bases are TGTGCCAGCAGTCAGGCGGCGGCGGGCACAGATACGCAGTATTTT. It yields the protein CASSQAAAGTDTQYF.

J is TRBJ2-7 and V is TRBV5-1; 8 bases are a match to TRBD1. V dropped 0 bases and J dropped 7; count of bases not matched to a gene: 6. CDR1 is SGHRS and CDR2 is YFSETQ in the germline V gene. The length of the CDR3 is 14 residues. This CDR3 is CASSLGTGMGEQYV. Here the CDR3 DNA reads TGCGCCAGCAGCTTGGGGACAGGGATGGGGGAGCAGTACGTC.

This clonotype was counted between two and nine times. This chain connects TRBV29-1 to TRBJ2-7, with a weak D call TRBD1 (6 bases). The CDR3 has 12 residues. V was clipped by 5 bases and J by 3 bases, with 11 bases between them. Germline V CDR1 and CDR2: SQVTM, ANQGSEA. The CDR3 DNA is TGCAGCGTTTCGAAACAGGGCTACGAGCAGTACTTC. Protein product: CSVSKQGYEQYF.

This clonotype showed up just a few times. V and J are TRBV6-1 and TRBJ2-1, with TRBD2 identical over 7 bases. V lost 5 bases to trimming and J lost 6 bases; unmatched junction nucleotides: 10. The CDR3 runs 15 residues. Germline V gene sequence: CDR1 MNHNS, CDR2 SASEGT. Here the CDR3 reads CASSRQERGFNEQFF. CDR3 coding DNA: TGTGCCAGCAGTCGCCAGGAGCGGGGCTTCAATGAGCAGTTCTTC.

The rearrangement uses TRBV5-5 and TRBJ2-1, with 7 bases fitting TRBD1. CDR1 and CDR2 from the germline V gene are SGHKS and YYEKEE (reference sequence). Trimming cost V 2 bases and J 7 bases; bases outside gene matches: 9. CDR3 length: 15 residues. CDR3 nucleotides: TGTGCCAGCAGCTTTGACCTGACAGGGTGGAATGAGCAGTTCTTC. Amino acid sequence: CASSFDLTGWNEQFF.

This clonotype was seen a few times. This chain uses TRBV7-9 with TRBJ1-3, with D possibly matching TRBD1 (5 bases). CDR3 length: 16 amino acids. Germline CDR1 is SEHNR and CDR2 is FQNEAQ (reference sequence). The V gene lost 2 bases and the J gene lost 2 bases, with 13 bases spanning the gap. CDR3 protein: CASSLPPKQAGNTIYF. The CDR3 DNA sequence: TGTGCCAGCAGCTTACCCCCCAAACAGGCTGGAAACACCATATATTTT.

About this clonotype itself: Because the CDR3 is missing its conserved closing phenylalanine or tryptophan, this is likely a read error. Because the CDR3's place on the DNA is in doubt, the DNA is left out and the CDR3 is given as listed by TCRdb. The genes are TRBV20-1 and TRBJ1-5; the table's D call TRBD1 went unverified against the DNA. The CDR3 length equals 9 residues, ends included. Germline assignment: CDR1 DFQATT and CDR2 SNEGSKA (reference sequence). CDR3 sequence reads: CSAYNHGGR.

The chain links TRBV21-1 to TRBJ2-1. TRBV21-1 is noted as a pseudogene. The CDR3 consists of 16 residues. The CDR3 nucleotides are TGTGCCAGCAGCAAAGTTGGTGGGTTCTCCTACAATGAGCAGTTCTTC. Amino acid sequence: CASSKVGGFSYNEQFF.

This chain uses TRBV21-1 with TRBJ2-3; TRBD2 was called by the table and not checked on the DNA. TRBV21-1 is a pseudogene. This CDR3 comprises 17 residues. CDR3 coding DNA: TGTGCCAGCAGCGAACATGGAGGACTAGCCTACACAGATACGCAGTATTTT. As protein: CASSEHGGLAYTDTQYF.

V and J are TRBV11-2 and TRBJ1-1; maybe TRBD1 (5 bases). Germline CDR1 and CDR2: SGHAT and FQNNGV. This CDR3 is 14 amino acids long. V lost 5 bases and J lost 4, with 14 bases in between. CDR3 protein: CASSGQGGATEAFF. The CDR3, as DNA: TGTGCCAGCAGCGGCCAGGGCGGGGCCACTGAAGCTTTCTTT.

This clonotype was found a few times. This chain joins TRBV13 and TRBJ2-3, with 9 bases fitting TRBD1. The junction had 18 bases not matched to a gene; V was cut back by 4 bases and J by 10 bases. The CDR3 spans 17 residues. Per germline, CDR1 PRHDT and CDR2 FYEKMQ (reference sequence). The CDR3, as DNA: TGTGCCAGCAGCTCGACGGCCCGGGACAGGGTCGACGGGGCGCAGTATTTT. It yields the protein CASSSTARDRVDGAQYF.

For the CDR3, the DNA is TGTGCCAGCAGCAGCCGGGAGTTCACAGATACGCAGTATTTT. This encodes CASSSREFTDTQYF. The chain links TRBV7-6 to TRBJ2-3; D perhaps matches TRBD2 (6 bases). The V and J ends lost 5 bases and 2 bases respectively, with 11 bases between them. Per germline, CDR1 SGHVS and CDR2 FNYEAQ. The CDR3 has 14 amino acids.

DNA for the CDR3: TGTGCCATCAGGAGCGGGGGGGCTTCCTACAATGAGCAGTTCTTC. It specifies CAIRSGGASYNEQFF. This chain links TRBV10-3 with TRBJ2-1; 10 bases line up with TRBD2. The CDR3 has 15 residues. The V segment lost 6 bases and the J segment 1 base; nucleotides outside the gene matches: 3. In germline, CDR1 is ENHRY, CDR2 SYGVKD.